This T cell receptor (beta chain) originates from a study of molecular identifiers for immune sequencing clone quantification (dated by TCRdb to the late 2010s). A note on the overall study: For a replicate experiment, RNA from roughly 20,000 or 100,000 naive CD8 T cells was divided into five aliquots, and four of the five aliquots were sequenced. The study was a methods study using CD8 T cells to benchmark molecular-identifier clustering-based TCR repertoire sequencing (MIDCIRS) and TCR RNA copy counting. The paper as a whole reports these results and caveats: Without barcode sub-clustering, chimeric consensus sequences inflated TCR diversity; chimeras reached as high as 47%. In CMV-specific effector cells, clones with more than 20 RNA copies accounted for over 98% of molecules, whereas in naive cells such clones accounted for under 1%. A single cell's worth of spiked-in Jurkat TCR RNA was reported detectable even among 750,000 to 1,000,000 naive CD8 T cells. Modeling indicated around 3.2 TCR RNA copies recovered per cell, compared with roughly 10 by digital PCR, which implies a capture efficiency of around 30%. Highly expanded clone sizes could be underestimated because identical TCR molecules may share a barcode. Naive libraries contained spiked-in Jurkat TCR RNA (approximately ten copies' worth), which is not part of the donor repertoire.

A note on this clonotype: The target of this receptor is not known. A read error may be the cause here, since a much bigger clone is one base away.

The method behind the library was PCR. The reads were generated on a NextSeq 500. Bulk TCR libraries were prepared as previously described, using TCR primers listed in Table S5. Purification of total RNA was performed with the Qiagen AllPrep DNA/RNA kit. Before analysis, reads from multiple sequencing runs of one library were combined. As for how the authors treated the data: Reads were retained only if the reads had an exact TCR constant sequence, and the retained reads were trimmed to 150 nt and grouped according to their 12-nt molecular barcodes. Reads in each barcode group were sub-clustered using a 15% Levenshtein threshold, and a quality-weighted consensus sequence was built for each RNA molecule. Non-functional sequences were removed, as were lower-count sequences one edit away from another. Based on fitting two negative binomial distributions, any barcode sub-cluster with under 20% of the maximum read count was discarded. TCRdb passed the public sequencing reads through fastp at Q25 and MiXCR, retaining productive beta sequences. Every entry covers one CDR3 protein and lists the most common genes and DNA from its rows. TCRdb assigned the V and J calls; the authors' analysis was not used. This sample is represented by about 630,000 distinct CDR3 sequences; about 25% of them were singletons. In total, the top ten clones hold approximately 0.75% of the sample.

Libraries of naive CD8 T cells were generated from around 20,000 to 990,000 sorted cells, with 10%, 30% or 50% of the purified RNA used. Naive CD8 T cells, defined as CD8+CD4-CCR7+CD45RA+, were FACS-sorted into RLT Plus buffer on a BD FACSAria II. To test detection sensitivity, Jurkat RNA equal to ten TCR copies was added to samples of about 19,000-1,100,000 naive CD8 T cells. CD8 T cells were enriched using RosetteSep CD8+ T Cell Enrichment Cocktail and Ficoll-Paque, and the enriched cells then underwent ACK red cell lysis. The germline V gene provides CDR1 MGHDK and CDR2 SYGVNS. The CDR3, from cysteine to phenylalanine, totals 19 residues. Only the CDR3 DNA is retained, 57 bases long and in frame from the first base. Trimming takes 5 bases off V and 2 bases off J; junction bases not matched to a gene: 19.

The rearrangement combines TRBV25-1 with TRBJ2-7; a stretch of 9 junction bases matches TRBD2. Specimen: naive CD8+ T cells from blood, with Jurkat cell RNA spiked in. The label giving this sample's cell subset or site can be read as: FACS-sorted CD8+CD4-CCR7+CD45RA+ naive T cells. The receptor comes from a human donor in good health. Some libraries in this study had Jurkat cell RNA spiked in. The bases read TGTGCCAGCAGTCCCACTTCCCTCCTTGGCGGGAGGGGGACCTACGAGCAGTACTTC. Translated, this is CASSPTSLLGGRGTYEQYF.